These 9 T cell receptor beta chains came from one sample sequenced in a study of cytomegalovirus exposure and HLA in healthy donors. The PCR contained 60 Vbeta and 13 Jbeta primers. The method was immunoSEQ multiplex PCR; TCRdb's version includes in-frame clones alone and lacks a portion of them. The sample lists about 140,000 clones; roughly 65% were seen once. Source material: PBMCs. These receptors originate from a woman in her twenties or thirties in good health and CMV-seronegative.

The rearrangement joins TRBV2 to TRBJ1-1; the D is unclear. Trimming removed 7 bases at V and 0 bases at J, with 9 bases between. The germline CDR1 and CDR2 sequences are SNHLY and FYNNEI. The CDR3 length is 13 residues. CDR3 region: CASNGGMNTEAFF. CDR3 coding DNA: TGTGCCAGCAACGGCGGCATGAACACTGAAGCTTTCTTT.

This clone was recorded once. The J gene is TRBJ1-1, the V gene TRBV6-1; TRBD1 aligns across 8 bases. Trimming took 2 bases from V and 2 from J; bases not matched to a gene: 10. The CDR3 is made up of 17 amino acids. The germline gives CDR1 MNHNS, CDR2 SASEGT. CDR3 sequence reads: CASSESSWPGGNTEAFF. CDR3 sequence (DNA): TGTGCCAGCAGTGAAAGTAGCTGGCCAGGGGGCAACACTGAAGCTTTCTTT.

The chain joins TRBV5-1 to TRBJ2-7, with D unclear. CDR1 is SGHRS and CDR2 is YFSETQ in the germline V gene. CDR3 length equals 13 residues. Trimming removed 2 bases from V and 5 bases from J, with 11 bases in between. CDR3 amino acids: CASSFGSGNEQYV. In DNA form, the CDR3 reads TGCGCCAGCAGCTTCGGGTCGGGTAACGAGCAGTACGTC.

This chain uses TRBV6-1 with TRBJ1-1, with TRBD1 as a possible D gene (6 bases). Germline CDR1 MNHNS, CDR2 SASEGT. Trimming pared 4 bases from V and 6 bases from J, leaving 24 bases between. The CDR3 loop spans 17 amino acids. The CDR3 loop is CASSGTGTWVLPSEAFF. DNA for the CDR3: TGTGCCAGCAGTGGTACCGGGACATGGGTCCTCCCCTCTGAAGCTTTCTTT.

The chain uses TRBV29-1 and TRBJ1-2, with 10 bases that match TRBD1. Trimming removed 7 bases from V and 5 bases from J; junction bases left unmatched: 7. Germline lookup yields CDR1 SQVTM and CDR2 ANQGSEA. The CDR3 is 13 residues long. DNA of the CDR3: TGCAGCGCTACGACAGGGGGCGATTATGGCTACACCTTC. It yields the protein CSATTGGDYGYTF.

The rearrangement links TRBV9 to TRBJ2-5, with a tentative D call TRBD2 (5 bases). With 3 bases removed from V and 4 bases from J, the gap between germline ends came to 10 bases. Germline V gives CDR1 SGDLS, CDR2 YYNGEE. This CDR3 contains 13 residues. Here the CDR3 DNA reads TGTGCCAGCAGCGCCGGACTGTCAGAGACCCAGTACTTC. Amino acids: CASSAGLSETQYF.

The J gene is TRBJ2-4, the V gene TRBV4-1; a weak D match, TRBD2 (5 bases). This CDR3 comprises 16 residues. Looked up from germline, CDR1 is MGHRA and CDR2 is YSYEKL. Between the trimmed V and J ends, which lost 1 base and 3 bases, there was a span of 13 bases. As DNA, the CDR3 is TGCGCCAGCAGCCAAGGACGAGCGGAAGTCAAAAACATTCAGTACTTC. Translation gives CASSQGRAEVKNIQYF.

This chain uses TRBV5-6 with TRBJ1-1; 7 bases map to TRBD1. V lost 4 bases, J lost 4 bases, and 7 bases stayed unmatched. The CDR3 loop spans 14 amino acids. Germline values: CDR1 SGHDT, CDR2 YYEEEE. The CDR3 DNA reads TGTGCCAGCAGCAGAGAGAACAGGGGCACTGAAGCTTTCTTT. Its protein is CASSRENRGTEAFF.

This chain links TRBV11-1 with TRBJ2-1, with D perhaps TRBD2 (6 bases). Germline-derived CDR1 and CDR2 are SGHAT and FQDESV (reference sequence). Trimming removed 5 bases at V and 3 bases at J, with 14 bases between. The CDR3 consists of 15 residues. The chain's CDR3 is CASSRSGNDYNEQFF. The CDR3, as DNA: TGTGCCAGCAGCCGTAGCGGAAACGACTACAATGAGCAGTTCTTC. The whole variable domain, filled in from reference TRBV11-1 and TRBJ2-1, reads EAEVAQSPRYKITEKSQAVAFWCDPISGHATLYWYRQILGQGPELLVQFQDESVVDDSQLPKDRFSAERLKGVDSTLKIQPAELGDSAMYLCASSRSGNDYNEQFFGPGTRLTVL.